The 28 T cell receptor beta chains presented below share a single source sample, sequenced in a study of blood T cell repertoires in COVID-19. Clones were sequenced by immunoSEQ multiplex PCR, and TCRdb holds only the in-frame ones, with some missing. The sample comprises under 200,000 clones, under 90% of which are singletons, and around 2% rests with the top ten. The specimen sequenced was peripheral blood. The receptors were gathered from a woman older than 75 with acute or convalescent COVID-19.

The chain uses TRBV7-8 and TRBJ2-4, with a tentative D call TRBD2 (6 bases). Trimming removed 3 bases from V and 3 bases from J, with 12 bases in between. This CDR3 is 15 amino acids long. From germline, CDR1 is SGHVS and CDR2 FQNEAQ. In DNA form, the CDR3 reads TGTGCCAGCAGCTTCGGGGGAGAGGGCAAAAACATTCAGTACTTC. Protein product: CASSFGGEGKNIQYF.

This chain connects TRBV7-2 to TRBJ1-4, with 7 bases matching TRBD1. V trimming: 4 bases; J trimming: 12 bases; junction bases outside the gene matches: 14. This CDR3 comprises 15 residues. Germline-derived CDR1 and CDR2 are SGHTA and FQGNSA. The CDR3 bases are TGTGCCAGCAGCTCACGCCGGGACAGAGGTTCCGAACTGTTTTTT. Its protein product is CASSSRRDRGSELFF.

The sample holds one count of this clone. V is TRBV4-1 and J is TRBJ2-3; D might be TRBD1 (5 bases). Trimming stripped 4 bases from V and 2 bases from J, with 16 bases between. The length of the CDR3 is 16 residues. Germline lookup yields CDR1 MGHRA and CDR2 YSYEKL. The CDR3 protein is CASSPGQTGYTDTQYF. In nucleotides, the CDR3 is TGCGCCAGCAGCCCAGGGCAGACGGGCTACACAGATACGCAGTATTTT.

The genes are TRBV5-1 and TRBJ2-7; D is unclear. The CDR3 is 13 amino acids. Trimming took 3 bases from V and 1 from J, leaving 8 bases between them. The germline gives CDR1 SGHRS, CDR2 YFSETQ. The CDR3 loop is CASSSLLSYEQYF. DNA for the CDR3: TGCGCCAGCAGCTCCCTCCTATCCTACGAGCAGTACTTC.

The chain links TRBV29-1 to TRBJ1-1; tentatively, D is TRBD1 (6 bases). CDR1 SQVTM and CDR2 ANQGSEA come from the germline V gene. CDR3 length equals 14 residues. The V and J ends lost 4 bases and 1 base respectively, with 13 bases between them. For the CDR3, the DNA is TGCAGCGTTGCCTATAACAGGGCGAACACTGAAGCTTTCTTT. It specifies CSVAYNRANTEAFF.

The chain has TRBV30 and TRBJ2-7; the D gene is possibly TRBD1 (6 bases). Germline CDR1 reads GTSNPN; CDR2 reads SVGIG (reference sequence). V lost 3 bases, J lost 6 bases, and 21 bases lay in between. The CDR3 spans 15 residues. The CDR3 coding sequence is TGTGCCTGGAGCCCAGGGGATACAGGTCGGCTCGAGCAGTACTTC. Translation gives CAWSPGDTGRLEQYF.

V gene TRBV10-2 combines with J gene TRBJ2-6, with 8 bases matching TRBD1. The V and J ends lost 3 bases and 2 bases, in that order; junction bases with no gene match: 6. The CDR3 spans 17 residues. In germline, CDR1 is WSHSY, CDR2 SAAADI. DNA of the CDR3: TGCGCCAGCAGTGACACGGGACAGGTGGCTGGGGCCAACGTCCTGACTTTC. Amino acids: CASSDTGQVAGANVLTF.

The CDR3 protein is CATSGTASYEQYF. In DNA, the CDR3 is TGTGCCACCAGTGGGACAGCTTCCTACGAGCAGTACTTC. The J gene is TRBJ2-7, the V gene TRBV24-1, with D perhaps matching TRBD1 (6 bases). Trimming stripped 5 bases from V and 1 base from J, with 8 bases between. The CDR3 length is 13 residues. CDR1 and CDR2 from the germline V gene are KGHDR and SFDVKD.

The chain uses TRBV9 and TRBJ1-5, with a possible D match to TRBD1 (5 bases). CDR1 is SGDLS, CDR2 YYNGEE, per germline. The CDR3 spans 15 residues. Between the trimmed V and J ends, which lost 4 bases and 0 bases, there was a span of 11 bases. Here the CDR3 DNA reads TGTGCCAGCAGCCTATCAGGGAATAGCAATCAGCCCCAGCATTTT. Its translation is CASSLSGNSNQPQHF.

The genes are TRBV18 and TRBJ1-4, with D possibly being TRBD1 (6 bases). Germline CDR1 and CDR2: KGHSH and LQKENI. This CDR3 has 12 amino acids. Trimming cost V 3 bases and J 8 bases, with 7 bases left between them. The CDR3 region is CASSPDREKLFF. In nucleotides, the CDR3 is TGTGCCAGCTCACCGGACAGAGAAAAACTGTTTTTT.

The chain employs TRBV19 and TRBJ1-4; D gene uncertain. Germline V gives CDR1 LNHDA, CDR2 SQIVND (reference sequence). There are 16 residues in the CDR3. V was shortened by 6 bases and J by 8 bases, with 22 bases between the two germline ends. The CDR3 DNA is TGTGCCAGTAGCCTAAGGTCATCAGCCCCGCGGGAAAAACTGTTTTTT. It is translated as CASSLRSSAPREKLFF.

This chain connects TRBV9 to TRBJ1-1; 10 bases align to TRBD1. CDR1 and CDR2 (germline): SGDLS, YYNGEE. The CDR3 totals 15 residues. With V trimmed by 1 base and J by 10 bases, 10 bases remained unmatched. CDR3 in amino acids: CASSVYGGTGEVAFF. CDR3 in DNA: TGTGCCAGCAGCGTATACGGGGGGACAGGGGAGGTAGCTTTCTTT.

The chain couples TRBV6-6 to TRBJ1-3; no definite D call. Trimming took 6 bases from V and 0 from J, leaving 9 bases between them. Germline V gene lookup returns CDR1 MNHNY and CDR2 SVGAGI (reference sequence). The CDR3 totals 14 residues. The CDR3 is CASSNAGSGNTIYF. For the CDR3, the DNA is TGTGCCAGCAGCAACGCGGGCTCTGGAAACACCATATATTTT.

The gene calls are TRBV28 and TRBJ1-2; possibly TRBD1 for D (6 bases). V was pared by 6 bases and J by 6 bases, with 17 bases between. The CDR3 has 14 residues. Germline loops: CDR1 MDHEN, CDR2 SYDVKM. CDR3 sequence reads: CASSGTGYHDGYTF. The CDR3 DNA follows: TGTGCCAGCAGCGGTACAGGGTATCACGATGGCTACACCTTC.

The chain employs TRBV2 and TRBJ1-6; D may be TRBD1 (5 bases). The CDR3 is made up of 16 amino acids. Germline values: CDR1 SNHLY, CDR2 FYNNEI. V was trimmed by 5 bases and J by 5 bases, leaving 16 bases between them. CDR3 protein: CASSSRGRGNNSPLHF. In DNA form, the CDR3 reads TGTGCCAGCAGTTCTCGGGGCCGGGGGAATAATTCACCCCTCCACTTT.

The CDR3 loop is CASSLFTTSNQPQHF. The CDR3 region has the DNA TGCGCCAGCAGCTTGTTCACTACTAGCAATCAGCCCCAGCATTTT. The chain combines TRBV5-1 with TRBJ1-5; D is undetermined. V was clipped by 1 base and J by 0 bases, with 8 bases between them. The CDR3 runs to 15 residues. Germline-derived CDR1 and CDR2 are SGHRS and YFSETQ.

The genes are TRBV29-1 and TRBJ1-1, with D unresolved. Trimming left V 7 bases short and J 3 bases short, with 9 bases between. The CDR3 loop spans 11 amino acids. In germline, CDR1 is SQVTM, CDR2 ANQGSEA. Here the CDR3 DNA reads TGCAGCGCCGAGCGGGACACTGAAGCTTTCTTT. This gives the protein CSAERDTEAFF.

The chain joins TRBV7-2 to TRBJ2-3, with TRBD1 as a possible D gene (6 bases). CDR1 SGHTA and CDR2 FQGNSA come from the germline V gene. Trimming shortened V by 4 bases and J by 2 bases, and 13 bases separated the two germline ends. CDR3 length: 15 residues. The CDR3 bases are TGTGCCAGCAGCTCCGGGACACCACTCACAGATACGCAGTATTTT. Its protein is CASSSGTPLTDTQYF. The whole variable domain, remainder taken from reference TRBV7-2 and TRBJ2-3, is GAGVSQSPSNKVTEKGKDVELRCDPISGHTALYWYRQSLGQGLEFLIYFQGNSAPDKSGLPSDRFSAERTGGSVSTLTIQRTQQEDSAVYLCASSSGTPLTDTQYFGPGTRLTVL.

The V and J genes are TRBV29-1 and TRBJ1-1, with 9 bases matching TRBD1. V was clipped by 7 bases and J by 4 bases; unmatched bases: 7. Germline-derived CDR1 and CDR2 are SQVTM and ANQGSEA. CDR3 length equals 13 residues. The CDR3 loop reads CSGYGTGLTEAFF. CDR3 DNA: TGCAGCGGGTACGGGACAGGGCTCACTGAAGCTTTCTTT.

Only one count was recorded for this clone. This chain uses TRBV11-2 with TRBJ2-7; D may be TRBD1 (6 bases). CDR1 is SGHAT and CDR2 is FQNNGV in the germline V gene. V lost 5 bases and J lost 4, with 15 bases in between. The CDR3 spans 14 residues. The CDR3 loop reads CASSDPGTTYEQYF. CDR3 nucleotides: TGTGCCAGCAGCGACCCCGGGACAACGTACGAGCAGTACTTC.

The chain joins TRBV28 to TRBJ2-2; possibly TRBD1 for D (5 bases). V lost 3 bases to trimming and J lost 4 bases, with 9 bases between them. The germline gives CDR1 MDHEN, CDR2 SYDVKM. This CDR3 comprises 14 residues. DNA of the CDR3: TGTGCCAGCAGTTTCGGCAGGGTCACCGGGGAGCTGTTTTTT. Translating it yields CASSFGRVTGELFF.

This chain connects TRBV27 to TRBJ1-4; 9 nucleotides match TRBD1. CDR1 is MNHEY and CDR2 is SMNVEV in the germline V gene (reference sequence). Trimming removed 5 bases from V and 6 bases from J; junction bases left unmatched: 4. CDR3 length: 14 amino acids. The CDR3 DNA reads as TGTGCCAGCAGTCACAGGGGGCGGGATGAAAAACTGTTTTTT. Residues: CASSHRGRDEKLFF.

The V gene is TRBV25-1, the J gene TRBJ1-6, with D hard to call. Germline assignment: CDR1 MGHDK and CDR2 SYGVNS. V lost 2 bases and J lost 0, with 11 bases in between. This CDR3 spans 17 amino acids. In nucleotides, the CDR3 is TGTGCCAGCAGTGAACTGCGAATGAGCTCCTATAATTCACCCCTCCACTTT. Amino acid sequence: CASSELRMSSYNSPLHF.

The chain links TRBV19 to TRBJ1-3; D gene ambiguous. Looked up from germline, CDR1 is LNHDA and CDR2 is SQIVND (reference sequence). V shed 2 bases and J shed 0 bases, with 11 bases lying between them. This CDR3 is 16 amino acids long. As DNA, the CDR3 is TGTGCCAGTAGTATACGGACGGGATCCTCTGGAAACACCATATATTTT. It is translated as CASSIRTGSSGNTIYF. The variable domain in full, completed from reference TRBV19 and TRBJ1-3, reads DGGITQSPKYLFRKEGQNVTLSCEQNLNHDAMYWYRQDPGQGLRLIYYSQIVNDFQKGDIAEGYSVSREKKESFPLTVTSAQKNPTAFYLCASSIRTGSSGNTIYFGEGSWLTVV.

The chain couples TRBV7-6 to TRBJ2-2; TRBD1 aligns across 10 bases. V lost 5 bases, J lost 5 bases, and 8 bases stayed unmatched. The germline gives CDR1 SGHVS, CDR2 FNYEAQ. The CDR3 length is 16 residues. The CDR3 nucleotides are TGTGCCAGCAGCGCACGACAGGGGGCGGGTACCGGGGAGCTGTTTTTT. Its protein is CASSARQGAGTGELFF.

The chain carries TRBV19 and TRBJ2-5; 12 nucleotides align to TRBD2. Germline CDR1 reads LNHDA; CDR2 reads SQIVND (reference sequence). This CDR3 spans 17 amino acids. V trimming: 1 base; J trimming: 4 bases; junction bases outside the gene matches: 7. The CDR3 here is CASSIGRLAGVGETQYF. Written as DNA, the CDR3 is TGTGCCAGTAGTATAGGAAGACTAGCGGGAGTGGGAGAGACCCAGTACTTC.

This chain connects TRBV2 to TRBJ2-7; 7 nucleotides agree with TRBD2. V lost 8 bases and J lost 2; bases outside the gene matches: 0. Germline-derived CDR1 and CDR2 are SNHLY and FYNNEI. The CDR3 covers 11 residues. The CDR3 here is CASRGAYEQYF. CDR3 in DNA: TGTGCCAGCCGGGGGGCCTACGAGCAGTACTTC.

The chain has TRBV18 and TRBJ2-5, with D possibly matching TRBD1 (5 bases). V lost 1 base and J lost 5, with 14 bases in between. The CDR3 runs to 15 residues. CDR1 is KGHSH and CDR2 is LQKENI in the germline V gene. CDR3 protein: CASSPRQGALETQYF. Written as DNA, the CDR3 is TGTGCCAGCTCACCACGTCAAGGGGCGCTCGAGACCCAGTACTTC.